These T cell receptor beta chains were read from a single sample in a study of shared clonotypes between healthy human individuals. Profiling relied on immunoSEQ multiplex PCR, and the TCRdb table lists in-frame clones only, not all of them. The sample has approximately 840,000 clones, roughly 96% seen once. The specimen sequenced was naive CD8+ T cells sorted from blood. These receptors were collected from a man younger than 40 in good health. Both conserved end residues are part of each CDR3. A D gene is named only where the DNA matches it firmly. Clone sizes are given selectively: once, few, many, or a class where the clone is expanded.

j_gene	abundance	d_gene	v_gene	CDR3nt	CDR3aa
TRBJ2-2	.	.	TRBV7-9	TGTGCCAGCAGCTCCGGACCTACCTCGTACGGGGAGCTGTTTTTT	CASSSGPTSYGELFF
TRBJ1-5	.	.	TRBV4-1	TGCGCCAGCAGCCAAGAAGTAGGGCAGCCCCAGCATTTT	CASSQEVGQPQHF
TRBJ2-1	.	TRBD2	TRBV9	TGTGCCAGCAGTTCAACTAGCGGGAGTCGGGGTTACAATGAGCAGTTCTTC	CASSSTSGSRGYNEQFF
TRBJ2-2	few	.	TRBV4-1	TGCGCCAGCAGCCAAGAAGATTACACCGGGGAGCTGTTTTTT	CASSQEDYTGELFF
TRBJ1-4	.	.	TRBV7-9	TGTGCCAGCAGCTCCATGTCTATTTCGGGTGAAAAACTGTTTTTT	CASSSMSISGEKLFF
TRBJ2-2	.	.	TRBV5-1	TGCGCCAGCAGCTTGGTGGTAGGGGACACCGGGGAGCTGTTTTTT	CASSLVVGDTGELFF
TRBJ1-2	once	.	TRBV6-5	TGTGCCAGCAGTTACTCGACTCTCTATGGCTACACCTTC	CASSYSTLYGYTF
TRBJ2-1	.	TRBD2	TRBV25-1	TGTGCCAGCAGTGAATCGGCTAGCGGGAACAATGAGCAGTTCTTC	CASSESASGNNEQFF
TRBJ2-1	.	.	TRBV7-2	TGTGCCAGCAGTGAAATTCAGGGTGAATACAATGAGCAGTTCTTC	CASSEIQGEYNEQFF
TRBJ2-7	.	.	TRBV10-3	TGTGCCATCAGTGGAGACAGGCGTTCCTACGAGCAGTACTTC	CAISGDRRSYEQYF
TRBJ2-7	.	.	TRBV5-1	TGCGCCAGCAGCTTGGTGACACACACAACCTACGAGCAGTACTTC	CASSLVTHTTYEQYF
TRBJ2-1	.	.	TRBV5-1	TGCGCCAGCTTACATTGTCGACCGTGGGAAACACTAGCAAATGAGCAGTTCTTC	CASLHCRPWETLANEQFF
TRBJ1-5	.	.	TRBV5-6	TGTGCCAGCCGAATACACAGGGCAAAGGGTCAGCCCCAGCATTTT	CASRIHRAKGQPQHF
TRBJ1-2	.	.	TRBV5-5	TGTGCCAGCAGCTTGTCTCAGAACGGCCTCCTATGGGGCTACACCTTC	CASSLSQNGLLWGYTF
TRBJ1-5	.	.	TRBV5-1	TGCGCCAGCAGCTTGGGGACAGGCAATCAGCCCCAGCATTTT	CASSLGTGNQPQHF
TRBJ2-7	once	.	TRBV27	TGTGCCAGCAGCCCGCTTTTGGGTATGGGCCACGAGCAGTACTTC	CASSPLLGMGHEQYF
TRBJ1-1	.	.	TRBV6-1	TGTGCCAGCAGTCCGTGGGACAATTTGAACACTGAAGCTTTCTTT	CASSPWDNLNTEAFF
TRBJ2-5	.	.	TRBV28	TGTGCCAGCAGTTTCGGCCGGAGACAAGAGACCCAGTACTTC	CASSFGRRQETQYF
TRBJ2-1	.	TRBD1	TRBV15	TGTGCCACCAGCAGAGACAGACAGGGTCTCAATGAGCAGTTCTTC	CATSRDRQGLNEQFF
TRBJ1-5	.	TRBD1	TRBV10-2	TGCGCCAGCAGTCCAAGTTTTACAGGGGAGAACAATCAGCCCCAGCATTTT	CASSPSFTGENNQPQHF
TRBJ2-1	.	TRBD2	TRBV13	TGTGCCAGCAGCCCGGGACTAGCGGGAAAGCAGTTCTTC	CASSPGLAGKQFF
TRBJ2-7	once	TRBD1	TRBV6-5	TGTGCCAGCAGACCCGGGACAGAAGCCGACGAGCAGTACTTC	CASRPGTEADEQYF
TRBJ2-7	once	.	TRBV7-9	TGTGCCAGCAGCTTTCCGGGACGGAGCTCCTACGAGCAGTACTTC	CASSFPGRSSYEQYF
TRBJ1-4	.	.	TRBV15	TGTGCCACCAACCCAGACAGGCACGAAAAACTGTTTTTT	CATNPDRHEKLFF
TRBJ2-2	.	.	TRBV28	TGTGCCAGCAGTACCTATTTCACCGGGGAGCTGTTTTTT	CASSTYFTGELFF
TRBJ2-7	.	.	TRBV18	TGTGCCAGCTCAAAACCCCGGGATCCCAGGGACGCCCTCCCCGAGCAGTACTTC	CASSKPRDPRDALPEQYF
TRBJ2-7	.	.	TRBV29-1	TGCAGCGTGGAGCGGGACAACCCCTACGAGCAGTACTTC	CSVERDNPYEQYF
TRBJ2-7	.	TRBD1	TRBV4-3	TGCGCCAGCAGCCCAGGGACAGGGGTCTACGAGCAGTACTTC	CASSPGTGVYEQYF
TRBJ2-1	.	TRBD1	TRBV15	TGTGCCACCAGCAAACCGCGACAGGGATACCACAATGAGCAGTTCTTC	CATSKPRQGYHNEQFF
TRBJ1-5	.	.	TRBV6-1	TGTGCCAGCAGTGAAGCGGAAGGTTATAGCAATCAGCCCCAGCATTTT	CASSEAEGYSNQPQHF
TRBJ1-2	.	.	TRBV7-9	TGTGCCAGCAGCTTAGGTGATGCGTCCGTCTATGGCTACACCTTC	CASSLGDASVYGYTF
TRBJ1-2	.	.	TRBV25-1	TGTGCCAGCAGTGACCCGTCGTCTAACTATGGCTACACCTTC	CASSDPSSNYGYTF
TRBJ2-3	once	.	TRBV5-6	TGTGCCAGCAGCTTGTCAGGGACAGATACGCAGTATTTT	CASSLSGTDTQYF
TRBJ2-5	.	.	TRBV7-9	TGTGCCAGCAGCTTGGAGTTGGGACGGGGCCAAGAGACCCAGTACTTC	CASSLELGRGQETQYF
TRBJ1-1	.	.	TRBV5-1	TGCGCCAGCAGCCCCACAGGCCTCCTCACTGAAGCTTTCTTT	CASSPTGLLTEAFF